The T cell receptor beta chain under discussion was sequenced for a study of spatial heterogeneity in lung cancer. MiXCR, run by TCRdb on the 5' RACE reads, gives a single entry per CDR3 protein. The sample shows around 10,000 distinct CDR3 sequences, nearly 4% of them seen only once. Time point noted: sample taken at primary tumor resection. No cell sorting; template was whole RNA from tumor, lung tissue or PBMC. V lost 1 base, J lost 7 bases, and 9 bases lay in between. Germline assignment: CDR1 SGHNT and CDR2 YYREEE (reference sequence). This CDR3 contains 12 residues. This TCR was recovered from a male donor with early-stage non-small cell lung cancer. Sequencing was performed on normal lung tissue next to the tumor, taken at surgery. The rearrangement links TRBV5-4 to TRBJ2-7; D not certain. CDR3 DNA sequence: TGTGCCAGCAGCTTGCAGCGCAGTGAGCAGTACTTC. It yields the protein CASSLQRSEQYF.